Given below is one T cell receptor beta chain in context. Its cognate antigen is unknown. This specimen comes from a study of T cell responses to AZD1222 COVID-19 vaccine. Study results and limitations: With two AZD1222 doses given, Spike-specific TCR breadth and depth both rose. Clonal diversity was possibly underestimated; the donors were predominantly white British and more often female. Among those given AZD1222, only six were seropositive at baseline. Repertoires were obtained only post-peak T cell response.

Data came from immunoSEQ multiplex PCR; TCRdb stores just in-frame clones and leaves some out. The sample shows 250,000 to 300,000 clones, 90% to 95% of them seen only once. CDR3 length: 15 amino acids. CDR1 MNHEY and CDR2 SVGAGI come from the germline V gene. Trimming removed 5 bases from V and 0 bases from J, with 10 bases in between. This specimen was peripheral blood, taken 28 days after the second AZD1222 dose. This TCR derives from an adult who received the AZD1222 COVID-19 vaccine. The genes are TRBV6-5 and TRBJ1-4; D gene unclear. CDR3 in DNA: TGTGCCAGCAGTAGGACGGGTACAACTAATGAAAAACTGTTTTTT. This translates into CASSRTGTTNEKLFF.